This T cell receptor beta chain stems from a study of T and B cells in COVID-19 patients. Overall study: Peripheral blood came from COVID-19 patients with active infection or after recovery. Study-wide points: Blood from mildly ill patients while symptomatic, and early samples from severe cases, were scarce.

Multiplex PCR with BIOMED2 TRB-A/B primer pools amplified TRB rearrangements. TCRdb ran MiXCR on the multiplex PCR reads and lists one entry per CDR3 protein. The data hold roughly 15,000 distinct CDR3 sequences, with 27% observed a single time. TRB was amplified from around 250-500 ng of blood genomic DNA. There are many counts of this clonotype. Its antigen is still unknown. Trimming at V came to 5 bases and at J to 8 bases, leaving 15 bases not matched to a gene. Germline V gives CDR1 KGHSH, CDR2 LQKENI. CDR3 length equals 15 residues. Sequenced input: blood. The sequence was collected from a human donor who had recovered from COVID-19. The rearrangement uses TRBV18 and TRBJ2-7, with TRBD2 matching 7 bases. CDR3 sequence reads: CASSESRDYALQQYF. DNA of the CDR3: TGTGCCAGCTCAGAGTCCCGGGACTACGCTTTGCAGCAGTACTTC. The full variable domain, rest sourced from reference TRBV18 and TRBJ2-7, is NAGVMQNPRHLVRRRGQEARLRCSPMKGHSHVYWYRQLPEEGLKFMVYLQKENIIDESGMPKERFSAEFPKEGPSILRIQQVVRGDSAAYFCASSESRDYALQQYFGPGTRLTVT.